This entry lists 8 T cell receptor beta chains sequenced from one sample in a study of CD8+ T cells in alopecia areata. Treatment here: oral pan-JAK inhibitor, 5-10 mg twice daily. RNA extraction and reverse transcription yielded cDNA as sequencing template. Some clones are missing from TCRdb's copy, which holds only in-frame ones; the method was immunoSEQ multiplex PCR. The sample lists about 220,000 clones, more than 45% occurring once. Material: CD4+ T cells sorted from blood, obtained at week 4, from a patient treated with tofacitinib. Receptors were obtained from a human donor with alopecia areata.

Worth noting for this clone: One end of the junction varies from germline; a read error may be responsible. The genes are TRBV2 and TRBJ2-7; 7 nucleotides align to TRBD1. Per germline, CDR1 SNHLY and CDR2 FYNNEI. The CDR3 has 14 residues. CDR3 loop: CASSPLGQVYEQYF. CDR3 sequence (DNA): TGCGCCAGCAGCCCCCTCGGACAGGTTTACGAGCAGTACTTC.

The chain recombines TRBV10-3 with TRBJ1-2; perhaps TRBD1 as D (6 bases). Germline CDR1 reads ENHRY; CDR2 reads SYGVKD. The CDR3 has 13 amino acids. Trimming pared 10 bases from V and 2 bases from J, leaving 14 bases between. CDR3 bases: TGTGCCAGTATTCAGGGGAGAAACTATGGCTACACCTTC. Protein sequence: CASIQGRNYGYTF.

V gene TRBV7-8 combines with J gene TRBJ1-6; D gene ambiguous. This CDR3 is built from 15 residues. Trimming removed 5 bases at V and 0 bases at J, with 8 bases between. From germline, CDR1 is SGHVS and CDR2 FQNEAQ. The DNA for the CDR3 is TGTGCCAGCAGCACGATAGACTCCTATAATTCACCCCTCCACTTT. Translating gives CASSTIDSYNSPLHF.

This clone was found once. The chain is built from TRBV30 and TRBJ1-2; a possible D gene is TRBD1 (5 bases). This CDR3 is 14 amino acids long. The V and J ends lost 2 bases and 6 bases respectively, with 16 bases between them. Germline CDR1 GTSNPN, CDR2 SVGIG (reference sequence). The CDR3 DNA follows: TGTGCCTGGAGTCCCCGATTGGGGCCCAATGGCTACACCTTC. Translation: CAWSPRLGPNGYTF.

This clone has just a few counts. The chain has TRBV9 and TRBJ2-7; 8 bases agree with TRBD2. V shed 0 bases and J 3 bases; nucleotides not matched to a gene: 5. Germline V CDR1 and CDR2: SGDLS, YYNGEE. This CDR3 spans 15 amino acids. The CDR3 nucleotides read TGTGCCAGCAGCGTAGATACGCGGGGGGACTACGAGCAGTACTTC. Translating it yields CASSVDTRGDYEQYF. The variable domain in full, completed from reference TRBV9 and TRBJ2-7, reads DSGVTQTPKHLITATGQRVTLRCSPRSGDLSVYWYQQSLDQGLQFLIQYYNGEERAKGNILERFSAQQFPDLHSELNLSSLELGDSALYFCASSVDTRGDYEQYFGPGTRLTVT.

This clone has only one observation. The genes are TRBV7-2 and TRBJ1-2; D may be TRBD1 (5 bases). Germline loops: CDR1 SGHTA, CDR2 FQGNSA. The ends were cut back, 4 bases at V and 5 bases at J, with 17 bases in the middle. The CDR3 spans 15 residues. The CDR3 loop reads CASSSAGRTTYGYTF. DNA for the CDR3: TGTGCCAGCAGCTCTGCGGGACGGACGACATATGGCTACACCTTC.

The chain recombines TRBV14 with TRBJ2-5; D remains unclear. V gave up 0 bases and J gave up 2 bases, with 10 bases separating them. The CDR3 runs to 15 residues. CDR1 and CDR2 from the germline V gene are SGHDN and FVKESK. CDR3 bases: TGTGCCAGCAGCCAAGATCTGCAAAGACAAGAGACCCAGTACTTC. Encoded protein: CASSQDLQRQETQYF.

The rearrangement joins TRBV4-3 to TRBJ2-5, with 9 bases identical to TRBD1. The germline V gene encodes CDR1 LGHNA and CDR2 YSLEER. The length of the CDR3 is 15 residues. After removal of 1 base from V and 5 bases from J, the junction contained 5 bases not matched to a gene. For the CDR3, the DNA is TGCGCCAGCAGCCAAGGGGTACAGGGGGCGGAGACCCAGTACTTC. Its protein is CASSQGVQGAETQYF.